This TCR beta chain was recorded in a study of T cell changes during pregnancy in multiple sclerosis. Repertoires were generated with immunoSEQ multiplex PCR, while TCRdb's copy carries only in-frame clones and drops some. The sample shows about 40,000 clones, approximately 87% of them seen only once. V was pared by 7 bases and J by 6 bases, with 6 bases of the junction left unmatched. The CDR3 runs to 13 residues. From germline, CDR1 is SQVTM and CDR2 ANQGSEA. Only one count was recorded for this clone. The V gene is TRBV29-1, the J gene TRBJ2-1, with 10 positions matching TRBD1. This clonotype was obtained from a female donor in good health, enrolled as a control in a pregnancy study. The sequenced sample was peripheral blood, obtained in the second trimester of pregnancy. The CDR3 region is CSGGGQGGNEQFF. The CDR3 DNA reads TGCAGCGGAGGCGGACAGGGGGGCAATGAGCAGTTCTTC.